This entry concerns a single T cell receptor (beta chain). The data were produced by immunoSEQ multiplex PCR, yet TCRdb's version contains in-frame clones alone and is incomplete. The sample comprises 62,000 or so clones, 84% of which are singletons, and 9.8% rests with the top ten. J gave up 9 bases and V 2 bases, and 3 bases lay outside the gene matches. The V gene's germline CDR1 is MDHEN and CDR2 SYDVKM. The CDR3 runs to 15 residues. These data come from a study of OX40 agonist ivuxolimab in advanced cancers. Sequences were derived from CD4+ or CD8+ T cells sorted from blood, sampled in a trial of the OX40 agonist ivuxolimab. This sequence was found in an adult with an advanced solid tumor such as melanoma, head and neck, liver or kidney cancer. The rearrangement links TRBV28 to TRBJ2-1; 14 bases align to TRBD2. The CDR3 region has the DNA TGTGCCAGCAGTTTACTCGGGACTAGCGGGGGTGAGCAGTTCTTC. Its protein is CASSLLGTSGGEQFF.